Shown below are 9 T cell receptor beta chains from a single sample sequenced in a study of post-analysis software for immune sequencing data. TCR beta cDNA libraries had unique molecular identifiers. One entry per CDR3 protein results from TCRdb running MiXCR on the PCR reads. The data show around 770,000 distinct CDR3 sequences, 35% to 55% seen once. Study findings and constraints: TRBV5-6, TRBV5-1 and TRBV20-1 were among four or five TRBV segments more frequent in patients than controls.

Their cognate antigens are unknown. What was sequenced was blood. All receptors derive from a girl between 5 and 17 years old with multiple sclerosis.

This clonotype was detected only a few times. The chain links TRBV7-8 to TRBJ2-1, with D unclear. Per the germline V gene, CDR1 is SGHVS and CDR2 is FQNEAQ. The ends were cut back, 4 bases at V and 7 bases at J, with 8 bases in the middle. This CDR3 spans 12 amino acids. The DNA for the CDR3 is TGTGCCAGCAGCTCCGCCAGGAATGAGCAGTTCTTC. Protein: CASSSARNEQFF.

This clonotype occurred once. This chain joins TRBV4-2 and TRBJ1-1; D is possibly TRBD1 (5 bases). CDR1 is LGHNA and CDR2 is YNFKEQ in the germline V gene. V lost 0 bases and J lost 5, with 13 bases in between. This CDR3 comprises 15 residues. Written as DNA, the CDR3 is TGTGCCAGCAGCCAAGATAGGGCAGGGTGGACTGAAGCTTTCTTT. It specifies CASSQDRAGWTEAFF.

The chain has TRBV20-1 and TRBJ2-7; 7 bases are a match to TRBD1. The J segment lost 7 bases and the V segment lost 5 bases, leaving 11 bases of the junction unmatched. The CDR3 sequence is 13 residues long. CDR1 and CDR2 from the germline V gene are DFQATT and SNEGSKA (reference sequence). CDR3 in amino acids: CSAVRAPRGEQYF. CDR3 DNA: TGCAGTGCTGTCCGGGCTCCCAGGGGGGAGCAGTACTTC.

The chain combines TRBV24-1 with TRBJ2-5; D is possibly TRBD2 (6 bases). The CDR3 is made up of 14 amino acids. Deletions cut 3 bases from V and 5 bases from J, with 12 bases between. Germline V lookup: CDR1 KGHDR, CDR2 SFDVKD. CDR3 residues: CATSDLAGGETQYF. The CDR3 region has the DNA TGTGCCACCAGTGATCTGGCAGGAGGGGAGACCCAGTACTTC.

The chain employs TRBV7-8 and TRBJ2-5; 7 bases are a match to TRBD2. The J call may not be correct, given that the DNA end is closer to TRBJ2-7. CDR1 and CDR2 (germline): SGHVS, FQNEAQ. The CDR3 is 14 amino acids. CDR3 region: CASSSRGGSGEQYF. CDR3 nucleotide sequence: TGTGCCAGCAGCTCCCGGGGCGGGAGTGGCGAGCAGTACTTC.

The V gene is TRBV5-6, the J gene TRBJ2-7; no firm D call. Germline CDR1 SGHDT, CDR2 YYEEEE. There are 14 residues in the CDR3. V gave up 0 bases and J gave up 5 bases, with 12 bases separating them. The CDR3 DNA reads TGTGCCAGCAGCTTGGGTCGGGTTGGCGACGAGCAGTACTTC. Its translation is CASSLGRVGDEQYF.

The rearrangement joins TRBV5-1 to TRBJ2-3; D ambiguous. Trimming pared 2 bases from V and 0 bases from J, leaving 10 bases between. Looked up from germline, CDR1 is SGHRS and CDR2 is YFSETQ. The CDR3 length is 15 residues. The CDR3 region is CASSFFQRSTDTQYF. The CDR3 nucleotides are TGCGCCAGCAGCTTTTTCCAGCGTAGCACAGATACGCAGTATTTT.

This clonotype was counted between two and nine times. The J gene is TRBJ2-3, the V gene TRBV20-1; maybe TRBD1 (7 bases). Germline values: CDR1 DFQATT, CDR2 SNEGSKA (reference sequence). The V end lost 1 base, the J end lost 7 bases, and 15 bases lay between the germline ends. There are 14 residues in the CDR3. CDR3 protein: CSARVVGGGNTQYF. The CDR3 coding sequence is TGCAGTGCTAGAGTCGTAGGGGGCGGGAATACGCAGTATTTT.

V gene TRBV6-2 or TRBV6-3 combines with J gene TRBJ1-2; D not resolved. Germline V CDR1 and CDR2: MNHEY, SVGEGT. V gave up 5 bases and J gave up 3 bases, with 10 bases separating them. The CDR3 is 13 amino acids. CDR3 nucleotide sequence: TGTGCCAGCAGTGGAGCCGATCACTATGGCTACACCTTC. The encoded protein is CASSGADHYGYTF.